This T cell receptor beta chain was captured by sequencing in a study of CD8+CD57+ T cells in acquired aplastic anemia listed by TCRdb under 2018. Regarding the complete study: A mean of roughly 2.9 ug of DNA, ranging from roughly 0.2 to 30 ug, was extracted from sorted CD4+ and CD8+ cells. A CD8+CD57+ expansion meant a frequency higher than the mean frequency seen in healthy subjects. On the study overall, not on this receptor specifically: Between patients and healthy controls, no significant difference in CD8+ Simpson's diversity was found (P=0.060). Twenty-nine CD8+ CDR3 sequences were found in both patients and controls but appeared to be highly expressed in patients and within the immunodominant clones of the patients.

Flow cytometry had shown CD8+CD57+ cell expansion in the patients selected for sequencing. Every patient had severe acquired aplastic anemia, diagnosed using the International Study of Aplastic Anemia and Agranulocytosis and Camitta criteria. No patient had received any therapy when blood was sampled. The study deep-sequenced TCR repertoires of sorted CD4+ and CD8+ blood T cells from severe aplastic anemia patients and healthy subjects. Patients were enrolled under clinicaltrials.gov protocols 00001620, 01623167, 00001397, 00071045, 00081523 and 00961064 in the USA. Ficoll-Paque density gradient centrifugation was used to isolate peripheral blood mononuclear cells. Before DNA was extracted, CD4+ and CD8+ T cells were sorted using either FACS or magnetic beads. Trimming removed 6 bases from V and 3 bases from J, leaving 6 bases between the germline ends. The germline V gene yields MNHNS for CDR1 and SASEGT for CDR2. Including the terminal cysteine and phenylalanine, the CDR3 comprises 13 residues. The DNA shown is the 39-base CDR3, in frame from base 1.

About this clonotype itself: Its antigen is unknown. No much larger clonotype is one base removed from it; base qualities were not supplied.

Profiling of TCR beta VDJ combinations and CDR3 sequences used genomic DNA as the template. An Illumina HiSeq 2000 was used for TCR repertoire sequencing. The study's processing was this. Repertoire assessment relied on Simpson's diversity index, CDR3 size and DJ length profiles, and TRBV/TRBJ rearrangement plots. The immunodominant clone was defined as the most abundant DNA sequence in deep sequencing data. CDR3 amino acid sequences were screened for sharing across subjects and were compared with published repertoires and the VDJdb database. Clones were called with MiXCR by TCRdb after fastp trimmed the public reads at Q25, and only in-frame beta chains were retained. For every CDR3 protein sequence, its rows merge into one entry that carries the most common genes and DNA. In this record, the V and J calls reflect TCRdb's handling and not the investigators' own analysis. This sample lists 150,000 to 200,000 distinct CDR3 sequences; around half were detected once. More than 30% of the sample is in the top ten clones.

This receptor chain uses TRBV6-1 and TRBJ1-6, with a weak D call of TRBD1 (5 bases match). The receptor was derived from a human donor with aplastic anemia. The specimen was sorted CD4+, CD8+, or CD8+CD57+ T cells (not recorded which) from PBMCs. The CDR3 here reads CASSDSYNSPLHF. DNA sequence: TGTGCCAGCAGCGACAGCTATAATTCACCCCTCCACTTT.